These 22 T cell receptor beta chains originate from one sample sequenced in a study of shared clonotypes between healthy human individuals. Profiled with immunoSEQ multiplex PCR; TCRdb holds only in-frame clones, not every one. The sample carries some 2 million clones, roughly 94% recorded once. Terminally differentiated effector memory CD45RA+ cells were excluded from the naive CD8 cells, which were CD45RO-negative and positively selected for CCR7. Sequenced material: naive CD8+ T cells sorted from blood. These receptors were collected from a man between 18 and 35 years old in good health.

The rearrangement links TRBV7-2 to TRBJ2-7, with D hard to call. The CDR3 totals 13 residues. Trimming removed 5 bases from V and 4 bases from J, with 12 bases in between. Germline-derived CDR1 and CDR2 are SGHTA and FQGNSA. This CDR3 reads CASSPRGPYEQYF. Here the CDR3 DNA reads TGTGCCAGCAGCCCACGAGGCCCATACGAGCAGTACTTC.

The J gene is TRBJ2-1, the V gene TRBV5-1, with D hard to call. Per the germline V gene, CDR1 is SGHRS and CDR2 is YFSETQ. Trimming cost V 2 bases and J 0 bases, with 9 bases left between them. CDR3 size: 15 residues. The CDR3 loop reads CASSFESSSYNEQFF. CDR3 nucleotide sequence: TGCGCCAGCAGCTTTGAGTCCAGCTCCTACAATGAGCAGTTCTTC.

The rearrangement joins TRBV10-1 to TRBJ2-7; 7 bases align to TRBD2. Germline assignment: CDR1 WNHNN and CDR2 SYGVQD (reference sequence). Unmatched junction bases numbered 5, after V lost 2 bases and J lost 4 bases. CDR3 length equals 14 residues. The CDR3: CASSEGGEGYEQYF. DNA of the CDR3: TGCGCCAGCAGTGAGGGCGGGGAGGGGTACGAGCAGTACTTC.

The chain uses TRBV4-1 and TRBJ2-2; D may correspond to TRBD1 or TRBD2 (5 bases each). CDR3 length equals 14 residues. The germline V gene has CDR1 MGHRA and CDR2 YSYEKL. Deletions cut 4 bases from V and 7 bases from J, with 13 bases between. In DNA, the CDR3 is TGCGCCAGCAGCCCCCTCGGGGCCGGCGGGGAGCTGTTTTTT. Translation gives CASSPLGAGGELFF.

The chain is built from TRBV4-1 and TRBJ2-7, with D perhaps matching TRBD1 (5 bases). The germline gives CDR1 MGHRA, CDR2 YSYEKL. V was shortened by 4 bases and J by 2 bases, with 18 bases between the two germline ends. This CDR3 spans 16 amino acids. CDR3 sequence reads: CASSPARAERAYEQYF. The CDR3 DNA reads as TGCGCCAGCAGCCCTGCCAGGGCAGAAAGAGCCTACGAGCAGTACTTC.

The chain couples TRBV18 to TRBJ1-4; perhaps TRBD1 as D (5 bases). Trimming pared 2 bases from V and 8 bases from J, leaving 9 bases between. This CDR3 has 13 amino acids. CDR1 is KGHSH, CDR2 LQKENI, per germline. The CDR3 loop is CASSPGAWEKLFF. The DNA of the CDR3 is TGTGCCAGCTCACCAGGGGCATGGGAAAAACTGTTTTTT.

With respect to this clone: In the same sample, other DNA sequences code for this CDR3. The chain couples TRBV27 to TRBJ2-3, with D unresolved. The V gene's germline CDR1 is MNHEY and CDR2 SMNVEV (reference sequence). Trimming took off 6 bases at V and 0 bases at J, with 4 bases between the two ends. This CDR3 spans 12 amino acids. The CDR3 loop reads CASSPSTDTQYF. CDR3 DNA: TGTGCCAGCAGCCCGAGCACAGATACGCAGTATTTT.

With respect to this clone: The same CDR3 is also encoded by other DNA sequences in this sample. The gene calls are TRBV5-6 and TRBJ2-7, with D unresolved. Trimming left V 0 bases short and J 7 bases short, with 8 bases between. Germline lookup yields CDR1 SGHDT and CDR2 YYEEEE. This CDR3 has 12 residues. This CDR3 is CASSLGFGEQYF. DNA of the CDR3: TGTGCCAGCAGCTTGGGCTTCGGGGAGCAGTACTTC.

CDR3 DNA: TGTGCCAGCAGTCAATCAACAGGGGGCTACTATGGCTACACCTTC. It encodes CASSQSTGGYYGYTF. The rearrangement uses TRBV5-6 and TRBJ1-2; 9 bases map to TRBD1. The CDR3 is 15 residues long. Looked up from germline, CDR1 is SGHDT and CDR2 is YYEEEE. Trimming at V came to 5 bases and at J to 3 bases, leaving 8 bases not matched to a gene.

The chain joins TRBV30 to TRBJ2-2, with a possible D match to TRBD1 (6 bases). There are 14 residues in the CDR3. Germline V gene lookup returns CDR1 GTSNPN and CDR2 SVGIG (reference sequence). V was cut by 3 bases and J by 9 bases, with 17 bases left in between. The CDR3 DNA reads TGTGCCTGGAGCTCTCGGCCAGGGGCCTGGGAGCTGTTTTTT. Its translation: CAWSSRPGAWELFF.

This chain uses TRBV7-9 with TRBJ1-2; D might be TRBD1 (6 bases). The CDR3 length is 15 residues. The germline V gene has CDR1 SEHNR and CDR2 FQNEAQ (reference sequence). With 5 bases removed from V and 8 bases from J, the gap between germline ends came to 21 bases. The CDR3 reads CASSLGGAGREGYTF. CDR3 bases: TGTGCCAGCAGCCTCGGGGGGGCTGGAAGAGAAGGCTACACCTTC.

This chain's CDR3 is CASSLATGNQPQHF. The CDR3 coding sequence is TGTGCCAGCAGCTTGGCCACCGGCAATCAGCCCCAGCATTTT. J is TRBJ1-5 and V is TRBV5-6; no reliable D call. Germline-derived CDR1 and CDR2 are SGHDT and YYEEEE. This CDR3 contains 14 residues. V was trimmed by 0 bases and J by 2 bases, leaving 6 bases between them.

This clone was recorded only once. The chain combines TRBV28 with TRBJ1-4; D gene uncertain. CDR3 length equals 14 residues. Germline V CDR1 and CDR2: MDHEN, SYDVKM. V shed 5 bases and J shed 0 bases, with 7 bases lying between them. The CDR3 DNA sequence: TGTGCCAGCAGTCCCCCTCCAACTAATGAAAAACTGTTTTTT. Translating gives CASSPPPTNEKLFF.

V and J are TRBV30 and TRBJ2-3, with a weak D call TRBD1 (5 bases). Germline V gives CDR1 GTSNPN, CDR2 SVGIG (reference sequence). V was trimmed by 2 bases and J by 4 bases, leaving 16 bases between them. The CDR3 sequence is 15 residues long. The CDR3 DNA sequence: TGTGCCTGGAGTATGTCAGGGTCATTCTCAGATACGCAGTATTTT. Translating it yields CAWSMSGSFSDTQYF.

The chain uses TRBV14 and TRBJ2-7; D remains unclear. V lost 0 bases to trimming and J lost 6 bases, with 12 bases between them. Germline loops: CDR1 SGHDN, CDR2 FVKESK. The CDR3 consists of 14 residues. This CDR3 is CASSQEQWNSEQYF. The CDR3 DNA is TGTGCCAGCAGCCAAGAACAGTGGAACTCCGAGCAGTACTTC.

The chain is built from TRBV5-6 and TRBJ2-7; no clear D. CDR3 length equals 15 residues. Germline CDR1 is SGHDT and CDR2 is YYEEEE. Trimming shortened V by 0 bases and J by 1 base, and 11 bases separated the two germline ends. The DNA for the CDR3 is TGTGCCAGCAGCTTGGAGCACAGCACGTCCTACGAGCAGTACTTC. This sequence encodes CASSLEHSTSYEQYF.

CDR3 sequence reads: CASSLDPGTGETQYF. CDR3 sequence (DNA): TGTGCCAGCAGCCTTGATCCCGGGACGGGAGAGACCCAGTACTTC. This chain links TRBV5-6 with TRBJ2-5; D is tentatively TRBD1 or TRBD2 (5 bases each). The CDR3 runs to 15 residues. CDR1 SGHDT and CDR2 YYEEEE come from the germline V gene. The V end lost 4 bases, the J end lost 4 bases, and 17 bases lay between the germline ends.

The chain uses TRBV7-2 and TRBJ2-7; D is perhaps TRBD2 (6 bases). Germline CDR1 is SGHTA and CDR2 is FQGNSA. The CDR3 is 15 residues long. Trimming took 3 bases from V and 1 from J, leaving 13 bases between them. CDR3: CASSLDYSPSYEQYF. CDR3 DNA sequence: TGTGCCAGCAGCTTGGACTATAGCCCTTCCTACGAGCAGTACTTC.

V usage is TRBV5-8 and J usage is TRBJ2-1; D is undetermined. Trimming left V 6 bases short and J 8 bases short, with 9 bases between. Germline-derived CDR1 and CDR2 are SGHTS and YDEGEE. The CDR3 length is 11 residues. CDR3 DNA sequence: TGTGCCAGCAACCTGTGGGATGAGCAGTTCTTC. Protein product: CASNLWDEQFF.

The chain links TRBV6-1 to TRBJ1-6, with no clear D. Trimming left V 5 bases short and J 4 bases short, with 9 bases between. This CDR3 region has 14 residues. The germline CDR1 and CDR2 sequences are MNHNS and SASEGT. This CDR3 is CASSTPEYNSPLHF. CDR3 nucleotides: TGTGCCAGCAGTACCCCAGAGTATAATTCACCCCTCCACTTT.

The DNA of the CDR3 is TGTGCCAGCAGCCCTTTGGACAGCTACGAGCAGTACTTC. It codes for CASSPLDSYEQYF. This chain uses TRBV14 with TRBJ2-7; D might be TRBD1 (6 bases). Trimming cost V 4 bases and J 3 bases, with 10 bases left between them. The CDR3 runs to 13 residues. Germline CDR1 and CDR2: SGHDN and FVKESK.

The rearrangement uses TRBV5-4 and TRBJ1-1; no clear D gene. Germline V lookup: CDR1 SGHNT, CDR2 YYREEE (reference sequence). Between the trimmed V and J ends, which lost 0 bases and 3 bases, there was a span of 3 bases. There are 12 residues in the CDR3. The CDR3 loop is CASSLDYTEAFF. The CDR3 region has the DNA TGTGCCAGCAGCTTGGACTACACTGAAGCTTTCTTT.